The next 3 T cell receptor beta chains were all read from a single sample in a study of blood T cell repertoires in COVID-19. The assay was immunoSEQ multiplex PCR, and TCRdb's table has in-frame clones only and misses some. The table has fewer than 250,000 clones, about 88% seen once. The sequenced material came from peripheral blood. Receptors originate from a woman between 35 and 50 years old who had recovered from COVID-19.

CDR3 sequence (DNA): TGTGCCAGCAGCCCGGGACTCACCCCGGGCACCGGGGAGCTGTTTTTT. This gives the protein CASSPGLTPGTGELFF. This chain connects TRBV16 to TRBJ2-2; a possible D gene is TRBD2 (6 bases). Trimming took off 4 bases at V and 4 bases at J, with 16 bases between the two ends. The germline V gene encodes CDR1 KGHSY and CDR2 FQNENV. The CDR3 totals 16 residues.

The chain links TRBV7-2 to TRBJ1-2; 8 bases agree with TRBD1. CDR1 is SGHTA, CDR2 FQGNSA, per germline. The CDR3 totals 14 residues. The junction had 9 bases not matched to a gene; V was cut back by 5 bases and J by 7 bases. CDR3 nucleotides: TGTGCCAGCAGCACGCAGACAGGGGCCTCTGGCTACACCTTC. Translation: CASSTQTGASGYTF.

The chain carries TRBV29-1 and TRBJ2-1, with D perhaps matching TRBD1 (5 bases). The length of the CDR3 is 16 residues. CDR1 and CDR2 from the germline V gene are SQVTM and ANQGSEA. V lost 3 bases and J lost 2, with 17 bases in between. CDR3 DNA sequence: TGCAGCGTTGAGACTTTAGACAGTTTCCCCTACAATGAGCAGTTCTTC. It codes for CSVETLDSFPYNEQFF.